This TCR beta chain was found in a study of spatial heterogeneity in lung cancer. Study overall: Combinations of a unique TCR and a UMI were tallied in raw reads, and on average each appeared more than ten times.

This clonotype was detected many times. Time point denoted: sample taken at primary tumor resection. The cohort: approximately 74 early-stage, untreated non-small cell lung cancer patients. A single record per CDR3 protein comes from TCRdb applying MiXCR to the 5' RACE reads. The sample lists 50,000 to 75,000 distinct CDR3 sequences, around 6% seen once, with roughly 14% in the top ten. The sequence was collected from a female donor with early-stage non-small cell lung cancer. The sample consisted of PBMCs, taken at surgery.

The CDR3 sequence is CASILAERETQYF. CDR3 bases: TGTGCCAGCATCCTAGCCGAAAGAGAGACCCAGTACTTC. The chain has TRBV2 and TRBJ2-5, with TRBD2 as a possible D gene (5 bases). The CDR3 is made up of 13 amino acids. CDR1 is SNHLY, CDR2 FYNNEI, per germline. Trimming removed 7 bases at V and 4 bases at J, with 13 bases between.